This T cell receptor (beta chain) stems from a study of coeliac disease. Study-wide points: Intraepithelial and lamina propria fractions were not highly pure.

Germline V gene lookup returns CDR1 GTSNPN and CDR2 SVGIG (reference sequence). Trimming left V 4 bases short and J 4 bases short, with 13 bases between. CDR3 length: 13 residues. About this clone itself: Antigen unknown.

Produced via immunoSEQ multiplex PCR; TCRdb's table is partial and in-frame only. The sample has about 2,000 clones; about 61% are singletons. The TCR originated in a woman between 25 and 40 years old with active celiac disease. The chain links TRBV30 to TRBJ2-5, with a tentative D call TRBD2 (6 bases). Sequenced: lamina propria lymphocytes from the gut. CDR3 region: CAWTWGERETQYF. In DNA form, the CDR3 reads TGTGCCTGGACTTGGGGGGAGCGAGAGACCCAGTACTTC.